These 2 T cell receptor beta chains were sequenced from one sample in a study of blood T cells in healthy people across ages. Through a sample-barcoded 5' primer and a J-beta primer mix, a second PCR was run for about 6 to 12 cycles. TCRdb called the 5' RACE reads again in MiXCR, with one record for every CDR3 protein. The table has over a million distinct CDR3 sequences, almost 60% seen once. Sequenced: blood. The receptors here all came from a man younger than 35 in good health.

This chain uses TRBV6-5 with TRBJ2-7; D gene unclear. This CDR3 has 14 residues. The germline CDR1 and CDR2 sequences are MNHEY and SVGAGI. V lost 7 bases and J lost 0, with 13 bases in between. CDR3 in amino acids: CASTSAPYSYEQYF. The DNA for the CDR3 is TGTGCCAGCACCTCGGCCCCATACTCCTACGAGCAGTACTTC.

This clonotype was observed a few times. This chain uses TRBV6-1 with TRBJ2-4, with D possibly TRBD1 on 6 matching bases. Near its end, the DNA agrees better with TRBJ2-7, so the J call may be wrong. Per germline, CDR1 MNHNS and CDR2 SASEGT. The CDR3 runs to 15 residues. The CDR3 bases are TGTGCCAGCAGGAAACGGGACACCCGGCTTGACGAGCAGTACTTC. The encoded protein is CASRKRDTRLDEQYF.